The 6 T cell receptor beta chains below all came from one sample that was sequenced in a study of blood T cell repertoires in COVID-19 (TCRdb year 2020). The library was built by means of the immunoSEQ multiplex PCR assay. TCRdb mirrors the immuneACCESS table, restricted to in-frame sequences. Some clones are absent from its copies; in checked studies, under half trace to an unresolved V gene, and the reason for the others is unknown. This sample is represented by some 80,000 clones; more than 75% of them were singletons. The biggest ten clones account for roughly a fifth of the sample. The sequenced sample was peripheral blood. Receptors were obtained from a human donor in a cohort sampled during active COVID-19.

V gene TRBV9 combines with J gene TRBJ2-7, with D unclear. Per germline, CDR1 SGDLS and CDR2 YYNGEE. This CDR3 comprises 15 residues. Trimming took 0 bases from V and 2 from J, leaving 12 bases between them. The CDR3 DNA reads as TGTGCCAGCAGCGTAGGGCACAAACAACCCTACGAGCAGTACTTC. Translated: CASSVGHKQPYEQYF.

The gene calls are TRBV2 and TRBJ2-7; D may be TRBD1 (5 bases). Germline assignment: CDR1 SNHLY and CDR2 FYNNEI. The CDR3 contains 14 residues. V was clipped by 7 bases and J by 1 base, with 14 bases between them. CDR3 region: CASTARGASYEQYF. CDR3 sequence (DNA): TGTGCCAGCACGGCCCGTGGGGCGTCCTACGAGCAGTACTTC.

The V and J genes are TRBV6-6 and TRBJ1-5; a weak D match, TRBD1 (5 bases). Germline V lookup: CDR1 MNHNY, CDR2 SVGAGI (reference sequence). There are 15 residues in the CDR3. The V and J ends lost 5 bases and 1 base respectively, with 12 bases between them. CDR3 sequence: CASSIGRDSNQPQHF. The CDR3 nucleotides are TGTGCCAGCAGTATCGGGCGGGACAGCAATCAGCCCCAGCATTTT.

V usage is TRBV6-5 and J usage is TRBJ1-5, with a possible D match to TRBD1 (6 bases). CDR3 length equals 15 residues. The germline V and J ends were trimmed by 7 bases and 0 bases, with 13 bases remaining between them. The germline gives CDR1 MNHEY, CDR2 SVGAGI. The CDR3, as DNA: TGTGCCAGCATAGGGTACAGGGATAGCAATCAGCCCCAGCATTTT. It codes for CASIGYRDSNQPQHF.

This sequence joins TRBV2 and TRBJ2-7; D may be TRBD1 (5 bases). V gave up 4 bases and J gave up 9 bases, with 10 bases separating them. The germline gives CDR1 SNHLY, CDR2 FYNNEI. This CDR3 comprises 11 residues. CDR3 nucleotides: TGTGCCAGCAGTGGCAGGGAAAGGCAGTACTTC. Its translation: CASSGRERQYF.

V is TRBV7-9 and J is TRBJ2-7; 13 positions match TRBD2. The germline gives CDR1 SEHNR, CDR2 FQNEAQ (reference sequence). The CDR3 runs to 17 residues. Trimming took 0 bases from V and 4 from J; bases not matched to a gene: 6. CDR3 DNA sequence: TGTGCCAGCAGCTTAGCGAAAGGGACTAGCGGGATATACGAGCAGTACTTC. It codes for CASSLAKGTSGIYEQYF.